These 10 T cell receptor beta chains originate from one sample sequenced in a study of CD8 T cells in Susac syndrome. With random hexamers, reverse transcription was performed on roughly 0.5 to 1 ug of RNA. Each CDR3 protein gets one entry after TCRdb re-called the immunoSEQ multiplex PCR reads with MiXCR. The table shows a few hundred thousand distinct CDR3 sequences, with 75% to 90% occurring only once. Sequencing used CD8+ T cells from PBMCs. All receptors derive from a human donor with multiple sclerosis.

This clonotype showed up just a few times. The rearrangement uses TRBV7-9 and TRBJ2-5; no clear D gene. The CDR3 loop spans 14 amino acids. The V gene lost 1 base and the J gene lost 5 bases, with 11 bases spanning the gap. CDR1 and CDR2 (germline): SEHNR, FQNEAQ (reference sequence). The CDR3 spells CASSLVTSWETQYF. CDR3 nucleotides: TGTGCCAGCAGCTTAGTAACCAGTTGGGAGACCCAGTACTTC. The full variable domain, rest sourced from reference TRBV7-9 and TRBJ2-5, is DTGVSQNPRHKITKRGQNVTFRCDPISEHNRLYWYRQTLGQGPEFLTYFQNEAQLEKSRLLSDRFSAERPKGSFSTLEIQRTEQGDSAMYLCASSLVTSWETQYFGPGTRLLVL.

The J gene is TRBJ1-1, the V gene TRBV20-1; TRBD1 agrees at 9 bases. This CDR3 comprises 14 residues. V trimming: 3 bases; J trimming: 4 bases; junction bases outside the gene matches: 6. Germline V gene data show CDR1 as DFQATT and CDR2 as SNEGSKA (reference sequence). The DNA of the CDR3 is TGCAGTGCTAGGCCGACAGGGGGAAGCACTGAAGCTTTCTTT. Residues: CSARPTGGSTEAFF.

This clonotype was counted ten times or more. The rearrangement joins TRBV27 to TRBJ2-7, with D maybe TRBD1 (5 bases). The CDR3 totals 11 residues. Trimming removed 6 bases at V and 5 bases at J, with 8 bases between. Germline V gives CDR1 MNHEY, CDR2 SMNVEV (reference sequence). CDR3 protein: CASSLGDEQYF. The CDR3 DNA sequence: TGTGCCAGCAGCTTAGGGGACGAGCAGTACTTC.

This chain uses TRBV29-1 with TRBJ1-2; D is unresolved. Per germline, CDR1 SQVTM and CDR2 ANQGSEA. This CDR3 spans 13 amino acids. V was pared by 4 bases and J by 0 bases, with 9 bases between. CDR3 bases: TGCAGCGTTGCTACGTCAGCTAACTATGGCTACACCTTC. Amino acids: CSVATSANYGYTF. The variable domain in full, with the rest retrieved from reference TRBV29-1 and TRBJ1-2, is SAVISQKPSRDICQRGTSLTIQCQVDSQVTMMFWYRQQPGQSLTLIATANQGSEATYESGFVIDKFPISRPNLTFSTLTVSNMSPEDSSIYLCSVATSANYGYTFGSGTRLTVV.

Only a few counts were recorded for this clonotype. The CDR3 protein is CASSLGQIYEQYF. CDR3 nucleotides: TGTGCCAGCAGCCTGGGACAGATCTACGAGCAGTACTTC. This sequence joins TRBV5-8 and TRBJ2-7, with 7 bases identical to TRBD1. The length of the CDR3 is 13 residues. Germline V lookup: CDR1 SGHTS, CDR2 YDEGEE. The V gene end was trimmed by 4 bases and the J gene end by 3 bases; junction bases not matched to a gene: 4.

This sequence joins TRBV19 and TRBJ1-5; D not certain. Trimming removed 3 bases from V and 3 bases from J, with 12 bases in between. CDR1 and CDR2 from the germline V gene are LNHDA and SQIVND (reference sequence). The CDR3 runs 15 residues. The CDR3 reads CASSMSGNLNQPQHF. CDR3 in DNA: TGTGCCAGTAGTATGTCAGGAAACCTCAATCAGCCCCAGCATTTT.

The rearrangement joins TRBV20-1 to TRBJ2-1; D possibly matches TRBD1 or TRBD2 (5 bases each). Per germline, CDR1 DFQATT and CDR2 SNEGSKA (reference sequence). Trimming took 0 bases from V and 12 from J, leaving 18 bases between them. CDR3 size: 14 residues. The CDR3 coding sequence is TGCAGTGCTAGAGATTGGGACCAATCGGTTGGGCAGTTCTTC. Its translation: CSARDWDQSVGQFF.

CDR3 residues: CASSLDTWAEAFF. CDR3 nucleotide sequence: TGTGCCAGCAGCTTAGATACGTGGGCTGAAGCTTTCTTT. V and J are TRBV7-2 and TRBJ1-1; D gene uncertain. Trimming pared 1 base from V and 6 bases from J, leaving 9 bases between. Germline assignment: CDR1 SGHTA and CDR2 FQGNSA. This CDR3 region has 13 residues.

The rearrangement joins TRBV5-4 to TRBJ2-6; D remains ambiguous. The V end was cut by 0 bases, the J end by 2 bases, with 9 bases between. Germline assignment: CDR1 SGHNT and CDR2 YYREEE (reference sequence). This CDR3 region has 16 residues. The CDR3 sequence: CASSLGPLAGANVLTF. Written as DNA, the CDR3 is TGTGCCAGCAGCTTGGGGCCATTAGCTGGGGCCAACGTCCTGACTTTC.

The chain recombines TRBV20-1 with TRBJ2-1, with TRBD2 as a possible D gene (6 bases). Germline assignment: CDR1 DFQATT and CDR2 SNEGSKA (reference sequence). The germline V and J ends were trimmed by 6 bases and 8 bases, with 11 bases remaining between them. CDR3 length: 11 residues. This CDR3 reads CSAKLADEQFF. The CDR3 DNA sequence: TGCAGTGCAAAACTAGCTGATGAGCAGTTCTTC.